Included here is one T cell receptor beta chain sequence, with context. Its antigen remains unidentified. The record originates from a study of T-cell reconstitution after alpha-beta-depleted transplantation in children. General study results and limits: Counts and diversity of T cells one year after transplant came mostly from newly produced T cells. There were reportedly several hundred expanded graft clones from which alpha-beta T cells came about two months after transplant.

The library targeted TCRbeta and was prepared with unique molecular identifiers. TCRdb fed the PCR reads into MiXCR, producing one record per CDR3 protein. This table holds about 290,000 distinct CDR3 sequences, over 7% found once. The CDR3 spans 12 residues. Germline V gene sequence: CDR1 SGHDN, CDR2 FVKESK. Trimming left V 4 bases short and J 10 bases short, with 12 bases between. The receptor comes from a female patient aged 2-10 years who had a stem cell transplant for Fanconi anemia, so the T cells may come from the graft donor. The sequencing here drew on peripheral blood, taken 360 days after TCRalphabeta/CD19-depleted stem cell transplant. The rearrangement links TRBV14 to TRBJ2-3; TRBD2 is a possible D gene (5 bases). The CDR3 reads CASSPLLEAQYF. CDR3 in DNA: TGTGCCAGCAGCCCACTCCTGGAGGCGCAGTATTTT. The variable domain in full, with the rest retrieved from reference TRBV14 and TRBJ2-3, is EAGVTQFPSHSVIEKGQTVTLRCDPISGHDNLYWYRRVMGKEIKFLLHFVKESKQDESGMPNNRFLAERTGGTYSTLKVQPAELEDSGVYFCASSPLLEAQYFGPGTRLTVL.